This T cell receptor beta chain was recorded in a study of spatial heterogeneity in lung cancer. TCRdb reprocessed the 5' RACE reads with MiXCR, giving one entry per CDR3 protein. The sample consists of about 140 distinct CDR3 sequences, roughly 45% of them appearing once. V lost 0 bases and J lost 4, with 8 bases in between. Germline assignment: CDR1 SGHRS and CDR2 YFSETQ. This CDR3 spans 13 amino acids. In regard to this clonotype: The antigen is undetermined. This beta chain lies outside the target of a library built for alpha chains; its clone size means little.

Study-wide points: Higher tumor mutation counts went along with higher counts of expanded intratumoral alpha and beta TCRs.

Specified time point: sample taken at primary tumor resection. The chain couples TRBV5-1 to TRBJ2-7; perhaps TRBD2 as D (5 bases). The TCR was taken from a male donor with early-stage non-small cell lung cancer. The sample was lung tumor tissue, taken at surgery. In DNA, the CDR3 is TGCGCCAGCAGCTTGGCGGGGTGGTACGAGCAGTACTTC. This sequence encodes CASSLAGWYEQYF. The full variable domain, with the rest looked up from reference TRBV5-1 and TRBJ2-7, is KAGVTQTPRYLIKTRGQQVTLSCSPISGHRSVSWYQQTPGQGLQFLFEYFSETQRNKGNFPGRFSGRQFSNSRSEMNVSTLELGDSALYLCASSLAGWYEQYFGPGTRLTVT.